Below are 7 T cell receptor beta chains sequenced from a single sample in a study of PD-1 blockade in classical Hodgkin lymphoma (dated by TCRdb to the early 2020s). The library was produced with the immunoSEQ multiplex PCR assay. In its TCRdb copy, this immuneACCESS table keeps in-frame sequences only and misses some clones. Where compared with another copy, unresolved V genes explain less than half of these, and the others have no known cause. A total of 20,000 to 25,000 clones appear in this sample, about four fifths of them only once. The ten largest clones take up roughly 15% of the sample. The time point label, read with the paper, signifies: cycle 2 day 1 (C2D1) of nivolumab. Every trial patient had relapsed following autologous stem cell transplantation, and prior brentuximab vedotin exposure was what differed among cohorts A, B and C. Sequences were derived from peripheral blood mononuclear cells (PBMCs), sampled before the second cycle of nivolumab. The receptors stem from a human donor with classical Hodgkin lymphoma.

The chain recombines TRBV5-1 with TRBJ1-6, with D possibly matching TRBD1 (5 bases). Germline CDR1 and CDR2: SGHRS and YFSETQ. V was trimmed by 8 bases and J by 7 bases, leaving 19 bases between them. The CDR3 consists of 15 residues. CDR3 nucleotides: TGCGCCAGTCGCGAAGGACATTCTCTAAATTCACCCCTCCACTTT. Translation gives CASREGHSLNSPLHF. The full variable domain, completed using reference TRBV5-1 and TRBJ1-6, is KAGVTQTPRYLIKTRGQQVTLSCSPISGHRSVSWYQQTPGQGLQFLFEYFSETQRNKGNFPGRFSGRQFSNSRSEMNVSTLELGDSALYLCASREGHSLNSPLHFGNGTRLTVT.

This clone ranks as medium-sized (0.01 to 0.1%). The CDR3 loop is CASSRDTTSGKYEQYF. DNA of the CDR3: TGTGCCAGCAGCCGTGATACGACTAGCGGCAAATACGAGCAGTACTTC. This chain joins TRBV7-2 and TRBJ2-7; 9 bases agree with TRBD2. J lost 4 bases, V lost 5 bases, and 12 bases had no gene match. The CDR3 is 16 amino acids. Germline V gene lookup returns CDR1 SGHTA and CDR2 FQGNSA.

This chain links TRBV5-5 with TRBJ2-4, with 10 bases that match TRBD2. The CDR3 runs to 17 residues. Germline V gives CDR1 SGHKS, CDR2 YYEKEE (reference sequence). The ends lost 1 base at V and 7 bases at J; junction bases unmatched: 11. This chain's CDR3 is CASSLYLAGVGMNIQYF. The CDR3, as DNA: TGTGCCAGCAGCTTGTATCTAGCGGGAGTCGGGATGAACATTCAGTACTTC. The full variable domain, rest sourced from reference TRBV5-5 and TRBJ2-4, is DAGVTQSPTHLIKTRGQQVTLRCSPISGHKSVSWYQQVLGQGPQFIFQYYEKEERGRGNFPDRFSARQFPNYSSELNVNALLLGDSALYLCASSLYLAGVGMNIQYFGAGTRLSVL.

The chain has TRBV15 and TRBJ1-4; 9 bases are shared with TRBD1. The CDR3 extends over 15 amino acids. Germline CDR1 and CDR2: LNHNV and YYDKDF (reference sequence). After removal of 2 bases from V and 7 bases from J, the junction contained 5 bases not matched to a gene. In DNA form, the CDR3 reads TGTGCCACCAGCAGATGGGGACAGGGTGGTGAAAAACTGTTTTTT. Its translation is CATSRWGQGGEKLFF.

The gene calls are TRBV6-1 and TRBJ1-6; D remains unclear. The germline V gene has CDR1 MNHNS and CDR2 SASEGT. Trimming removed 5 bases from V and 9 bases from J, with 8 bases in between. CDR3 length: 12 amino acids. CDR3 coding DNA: TGTGCCAGCAGTCCACCCGGTTCACCCCTCCACTTT. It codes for CASSPPGSPLHF.

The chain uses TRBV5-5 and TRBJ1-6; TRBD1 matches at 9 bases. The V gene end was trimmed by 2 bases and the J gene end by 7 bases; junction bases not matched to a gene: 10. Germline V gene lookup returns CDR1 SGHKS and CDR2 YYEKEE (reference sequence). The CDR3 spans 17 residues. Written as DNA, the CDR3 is TGTGCCAGCAGCTTCCGGACAGGGGTCATTGGCAATTCACCCCTCCACTTT. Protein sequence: CASSFRTGVIGNSPLHF.

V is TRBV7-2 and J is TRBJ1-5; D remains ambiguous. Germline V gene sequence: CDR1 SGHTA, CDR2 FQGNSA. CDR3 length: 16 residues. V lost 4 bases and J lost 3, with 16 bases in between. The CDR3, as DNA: TGTGCCAGCAGCTCGTCCCTCACTAATCCCAATCAGCCCCAGCATTTT. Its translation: CASSSSLTNPNQPQHF.